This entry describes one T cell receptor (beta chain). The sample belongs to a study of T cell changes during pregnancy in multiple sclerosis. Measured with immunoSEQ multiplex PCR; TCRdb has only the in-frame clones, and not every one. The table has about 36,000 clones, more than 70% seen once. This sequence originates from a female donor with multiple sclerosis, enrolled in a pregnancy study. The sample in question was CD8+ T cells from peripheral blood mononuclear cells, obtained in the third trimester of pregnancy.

In DNA, the CDR3 is TGTGCCAGCAGTTACGGGACAGGGAGGGCCGGGGAGCTGTTTTTT. Its protein product is CASSYGTGRAGELFF. The V call is TRBV6-5, the J call TRBJ2-2, with TRBD1 matching 9 bases. Germline trimming cut 2 bases from V and 6 bases from J; bases unmatched to any gene: 4. CDR3 length: 15 residues. CDR1 and CDR2 from the germline V gene are MNHEY and SVGAGI.